The entry that follows covers one T cell receptor beta chain sequence. Its antigen is unknown. This sample was taken from a study of T cell responses to AZD1222 COVID-19 vaccine. Regarding the study as a whole: Recipients of two AZD1222 doses showed rising Spike-specific TCR breadth and depth. All repertoire sampling was performed exclusively after the peak T cell response.

In germline, CDR1 is GTSNPN, CDR2 SVGIG (reference sequence). The length of the CDR3 is 14 residues. The germline V and J ends were trimmed by 1 base and 5 bases, with 14 bases remaining between them. Clones were sequenced by immunoSEQ multiplex PCR, and TCRdb holds only the in-frame ones, with some missing. The data show about 130,000 clones, 93% seen once. The sample in question was peripheral blood, obtained on day 0 of AZD1222 vaccination. This rearrangement joins TRBV30 to TRBJ2-5, with D possibly TRBD1 on 6 matching bases. This receptor was taken from an adult in good health. CDR3 in amino acids: CAWSEDSKLETQYF. The CDR3 DNA reads TGTGCCTGGAGTGAGGACAGTAAGTTGGAGACCCAGTACTTC.